This T cell receptor beta chain was sequenced in a study of cytotoxic CD8 clonotypes in ibrutinib-treated CLL. Study-wide context: Within the patient group, around 11 were relapsed/refractory and roughly 16 treatment-naive, and about 18 were IGHV unmutated.

The CDR3 has 16 residues. Trimming cost V 6 bases and J 0 bases, with 15 bases left between them. CDR1 and CDR2 from the germline V gene are MNHNY and SVGAGI (reference sequence). Study results and caveats: Elevated clonality accompanied ibrutinib response, with a return toward baseline values at progression.

On this clone: The antigen is unknown.

The method was immunoSEQ multiplex PCR; TCRdb's version includes in-frame clones alone and lacks a portion of them. This sample has hundreds of thousands of clones, with over 55% found just once. The TCR sequence derives from a human donor with chronic lymphocytic leukemia. The J gene is TRBJ1-5, the V gene TRBV6-6; no firm D call. This sample comprised PBMCs, obtained after 36 months of ibrutinib treatment. CDR3 bases: TGTGCCAGCAGGCCCAGCGGAGGGAGTAGCAATCAGCCCCAGCATTTT. It encodes CASRPSGGSSNQPQHF.